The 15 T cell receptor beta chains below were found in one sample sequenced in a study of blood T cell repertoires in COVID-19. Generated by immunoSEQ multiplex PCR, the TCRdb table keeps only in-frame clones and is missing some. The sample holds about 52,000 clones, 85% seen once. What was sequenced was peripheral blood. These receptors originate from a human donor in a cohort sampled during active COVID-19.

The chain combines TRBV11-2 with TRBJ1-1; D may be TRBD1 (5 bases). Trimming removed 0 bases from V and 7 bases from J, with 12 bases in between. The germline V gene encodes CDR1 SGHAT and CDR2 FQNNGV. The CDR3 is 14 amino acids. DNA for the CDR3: TGTGCCAGCAGCTTAGATCCGGGGGTAAGTGAAGCTTTCTTT. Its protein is CASSLDPGVSEAFF. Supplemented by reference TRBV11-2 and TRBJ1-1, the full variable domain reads EAGVAQSPRYKIIEKRQSVAFWCNPISGHATLYWYQQILGQGPKLLIQFQNNGVVDDSQLPKDRFSAERLKGVDSTLKIQPAKLEDSAVYLCASSLDPGVSEAFFGQGTRLTVV.

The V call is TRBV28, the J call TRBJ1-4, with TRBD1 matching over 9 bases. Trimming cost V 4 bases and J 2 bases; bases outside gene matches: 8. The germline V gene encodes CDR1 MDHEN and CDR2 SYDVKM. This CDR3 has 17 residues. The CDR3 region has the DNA TGTGCCAGCAGTTCGAGACAGGGGGGTCCTACTAATGAAAAACTGTTTTTT. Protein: CASSSRQGGPTNEKLFF.

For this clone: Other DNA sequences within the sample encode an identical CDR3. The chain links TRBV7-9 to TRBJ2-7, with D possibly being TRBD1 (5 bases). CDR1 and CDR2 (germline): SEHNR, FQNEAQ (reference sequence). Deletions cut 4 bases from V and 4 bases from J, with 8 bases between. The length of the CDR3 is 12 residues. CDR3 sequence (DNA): TGTGCCAGCAGCTACCAGGGTTACGAGCAGTACTTC. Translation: CASSYQGYEQYF.

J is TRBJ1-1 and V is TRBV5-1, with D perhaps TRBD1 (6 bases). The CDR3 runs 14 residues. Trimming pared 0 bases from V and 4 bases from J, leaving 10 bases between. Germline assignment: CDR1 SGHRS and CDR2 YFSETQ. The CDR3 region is CASSLARTVTEAFF. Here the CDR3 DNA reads TGCGCCAGCAGCTTGGCCCGGACAGTCACTGAAGCTTTCTTT.

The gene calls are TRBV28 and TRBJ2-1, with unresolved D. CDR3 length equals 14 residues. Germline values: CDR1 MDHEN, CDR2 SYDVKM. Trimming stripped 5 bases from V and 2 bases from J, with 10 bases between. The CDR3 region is CASSLTGPYNEQFF. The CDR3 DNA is TGTGCCAGCAGTCTAACTGGGCCCTACAATGAGCAGTTCTTC.

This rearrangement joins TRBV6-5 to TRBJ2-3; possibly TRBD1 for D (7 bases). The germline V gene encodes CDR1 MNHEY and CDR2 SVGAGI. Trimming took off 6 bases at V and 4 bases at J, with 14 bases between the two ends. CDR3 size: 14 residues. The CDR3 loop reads CASRPRGRSDTQYF. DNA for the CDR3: TGTGCCAGCAGACCCAGGGGGAGGTCAGATACGCAGTATTTT.

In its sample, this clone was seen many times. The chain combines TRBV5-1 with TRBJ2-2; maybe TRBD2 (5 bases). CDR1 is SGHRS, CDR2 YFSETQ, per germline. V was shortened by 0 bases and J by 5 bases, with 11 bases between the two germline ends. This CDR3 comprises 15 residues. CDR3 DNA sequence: TGCGCCAGCAGCTTGGGCGGGCCACGAACCGGGGAGCTGTTTTTT. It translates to CASSLGGPRTGELFF.

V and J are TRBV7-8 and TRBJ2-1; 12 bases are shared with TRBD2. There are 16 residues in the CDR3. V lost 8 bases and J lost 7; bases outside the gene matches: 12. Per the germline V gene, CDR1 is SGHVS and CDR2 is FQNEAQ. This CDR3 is CASSSGRAAPANEQFF. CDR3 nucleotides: TGTGCCAGCTCTAGCGGGAGGGCCGCGCCCGCAAATGAGCAGTTCTTC.

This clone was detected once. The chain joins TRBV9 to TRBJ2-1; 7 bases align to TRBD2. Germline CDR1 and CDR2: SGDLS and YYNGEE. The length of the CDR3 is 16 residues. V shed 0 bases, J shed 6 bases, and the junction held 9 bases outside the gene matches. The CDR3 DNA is TGTGCCAGCAGCGTAGGGAGAACGGGAGGACTCAATGAGCAGTTCTTC. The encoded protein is CASSVGRTGGLNEQFF.

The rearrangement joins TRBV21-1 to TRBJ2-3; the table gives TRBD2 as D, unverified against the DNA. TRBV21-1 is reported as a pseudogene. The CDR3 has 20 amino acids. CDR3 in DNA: TGTGCCAGCAGCAAAGCTCCGAGAATAGCGGGAGGGCAGAGGGCAGATACGCAGTATTTT. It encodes CASSKAPRIAGGQRADTQYF.

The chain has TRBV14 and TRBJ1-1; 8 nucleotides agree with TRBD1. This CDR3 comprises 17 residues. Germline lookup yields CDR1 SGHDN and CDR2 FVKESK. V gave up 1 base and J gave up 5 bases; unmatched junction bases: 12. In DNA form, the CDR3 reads TGTGCCAGCAGCCAAGGGCAGGGGGCCTTTTTGTTGACTGAAGCTTTCTTT. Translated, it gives CASSQGQGAFLLTEAFF.

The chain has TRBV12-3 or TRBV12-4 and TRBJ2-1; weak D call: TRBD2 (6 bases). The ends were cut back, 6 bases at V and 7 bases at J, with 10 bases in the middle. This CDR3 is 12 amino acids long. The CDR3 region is CASSPGVNEQFF. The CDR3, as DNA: TGTGCCAGCAGCCCGGGAGTTAATGAGCAGTTCTTC.

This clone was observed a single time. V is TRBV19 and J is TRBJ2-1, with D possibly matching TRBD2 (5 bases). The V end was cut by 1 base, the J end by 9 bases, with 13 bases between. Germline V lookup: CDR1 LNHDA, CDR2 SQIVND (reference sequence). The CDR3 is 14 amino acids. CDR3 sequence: CASSIGWRASEQFF. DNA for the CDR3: TGTGCCAGTAGTATAGGGTGGCGGGCGAGTGAGCAGTTCTTC.

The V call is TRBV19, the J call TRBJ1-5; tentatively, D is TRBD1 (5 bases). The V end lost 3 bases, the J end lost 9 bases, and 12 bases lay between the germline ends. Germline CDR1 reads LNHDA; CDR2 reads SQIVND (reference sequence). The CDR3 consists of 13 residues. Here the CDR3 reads CASSIVWRGPQHF. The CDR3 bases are TGTGCCAGTAGTATTGTCTGGAGGGGGCCCCAGCATTTT.

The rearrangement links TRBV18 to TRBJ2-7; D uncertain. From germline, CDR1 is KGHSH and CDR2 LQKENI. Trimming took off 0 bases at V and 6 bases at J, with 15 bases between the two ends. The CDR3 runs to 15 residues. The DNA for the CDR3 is TGTGCCAGCTCACCACCGTCGCAGAAATCTCGCGAGCAGTACTTC. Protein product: CASSPPSQKSREQYF.